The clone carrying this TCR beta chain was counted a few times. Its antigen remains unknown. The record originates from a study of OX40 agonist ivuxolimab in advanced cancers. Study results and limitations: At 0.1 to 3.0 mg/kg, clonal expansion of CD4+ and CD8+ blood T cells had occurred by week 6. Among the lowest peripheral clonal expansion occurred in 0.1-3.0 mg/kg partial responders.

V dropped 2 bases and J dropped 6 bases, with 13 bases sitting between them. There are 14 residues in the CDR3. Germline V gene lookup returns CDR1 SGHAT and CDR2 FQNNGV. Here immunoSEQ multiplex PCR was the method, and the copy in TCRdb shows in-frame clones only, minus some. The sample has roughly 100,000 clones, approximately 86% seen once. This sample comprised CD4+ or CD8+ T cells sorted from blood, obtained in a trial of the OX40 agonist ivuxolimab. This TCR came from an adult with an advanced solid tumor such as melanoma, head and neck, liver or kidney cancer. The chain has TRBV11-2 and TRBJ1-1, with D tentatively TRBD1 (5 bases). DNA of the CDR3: TGTGCCAGCAGCTTATATTCCAGGGCGGCTGAAGCTTTCTTT. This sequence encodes CASSLYSRAAEAFF.